A single sample is the source of the 10 T cell receptor beta chains below, sequenced in a study of CD8 T cells in ankylosing spondylitis. Study-level findings and limits: Ankylosing spondylitis blood seemed to carry a telltale TCR beta motif made of roughly eight highly homologous variants.

A single record per CDR3 protein comes from TCRdb applying MiXCR to the 5' RACE reads. Of some 840,000 distinct CDR3 sequences listed, about 10% were seen once; the top ten hold 0.45% to 0.6%. Antigens of these TCRs are unknown. Material for sequencing was blood, either unsorted or a sorted T cell fraction (not recorded which). The source is a male donor with ankylosing spondylitis.

This clonotype was observed a few times. The chain links TRBV20-1 to TRBJ2-7; D possibly matches TRBD1 or TRBD2 (5 bases each). Germline CDR1 reads DFQATT; CDR2 reads SNEGSKA (reference sequence). There are 15 residues in the CDR3. Trimming removed 5 bases at V and 6 bases at J, with 23 bases between. In DNA form, the CDR3 reads TGCAGTGCTGCCTATTCGGGACCCGACTCGGGCGAGCAGTACTTC. It encodes CSAAYSGPDSGEQYF.

This clonotype was counted ten times or more. The chain couples TRBV20-1 to TRBJ2-1, with D maybe TRBD1 (6 bases). V lost 3 bases, J lost 7 bases, and 22 bases lay in between. CDR1 DFQATT and CDR2 SNEGSKA come from the germline V gene (reference sequence). CDR3 length equals 16 residues. CDR3 sequence: CSARRAGVGWRNEQFF. The CDR3 bases are TGCAGTGCTAGGCGTGCAGGGGTGGGGTGGAGGAATGAGCAGTTCTTC.

This clonotype occurred many times. The rearrangement joins TRBV20-1 to TRBJ2-7; D ambiguous. This CDR3 is built from 10 residues. From germline, CDR1 is DFQATT and CDR2 SNEGSKA (reference sequence). Trimming removed 6 bases from V and 6 bases from J, with 9 bases in between. CDR3 protein: CSAGIGEQYF. The CDR3 bases are TGCAGTGCCGGAATTGGCGAGCAGTACTTC.

The chain joins TRBV6-5 to TRBJ2-5; the D gene could be TRBD1 or TRBD2 (5 bases each). Trimming pared 8 bases from V and 4 bases from J, leaving 11 bases between. Germline lookup yields CDR1 MNHEY and CDR2 SVGAGI. This CDR3 comprises 12 residues. The CDR3 protein is CASRDLTETQYF. Here the CDR3 DNA reads TGTGCCAGCCGGGACCTAACAGAGACCCAGTACTTC.

This clonotype was recorded at least ten times. The chain recombines TRBV5-1 with TRBJ1-1, with 8 bases identical to TRBD1. CDR3 length: 15 amino acids. The J segment lost 4 bases and the V segment lost 4 bases, leaving 9 bases of the junction unmatched. Germline assignment: CDR1 SGHRS and CDR2 YFSETQ. In DNA form, the CDR3 reads TGCGCCAGCAGCCTCGACAGGGGAAGGGGCACTGAAGCTTTCTTT. Its translation is CASSLDRGRGTEAFF.

The chain combines TRBV20-1 with TRBJ2-5; TRBD2 aligns across 8 bases. The length of the CDR3 is 15 residues. From germline, CDR1 is DFQATT and CDR2 SNEGSKA (reference sequence). V dropped 1 base and J dropped 0; count of bases not matched to a gene: 4. CDR3 nucleotides: TGCAGTGCTAGAGGGGCTAGCGGGTACCAAGAGACCCAGTACTTC. As protein: CSARGASGYQETQYF.

The chain carries TRBV20-1 and TRBJ2-7, with a weak D call TRBD1 (5 bases). The V gene's germline CDR1 is DFQATT and CDR2 SNEGSKA (reference sequence). CDR3 length equals 14 residues. With 3 bases removed from V and 1 base from J, the gap between germline ends came to 13 bases. CDR3 in DNA: TGCAGTGCTAGCTCCCACAGGCCTTCCTACGAGCAGTACTTC. It translates to CSASSHRPSYEQYF.

This clonotype was recorded many times. The chain is built from TRBV5-1 and TRBJ2-7, with 14 nucleotides matching TRBD2. Losses at the gene ends were 4 bases for V and 0 bases for J; bases not matched to a gene: 12. The CDR3 sequence is 19 residues long. Looked up from germline, CDR1 is SGHRS and CDR2 is YFSETQ. CDR3 region: CASSLLPGLAGVISYEQYF. DNA of the CDR3: TGCGCCAGCAGCCTCTTACCGGGACTAGCGGGAGTAATCTCCTACGAGCAGTACTTC.

This clonotype was seen many times. V gene TRBV6-1 combines with J gene TRBJ2-7; TRBD2 agrees at 11 bases. The germline V gene encodes CDR1 MNHNS and CDR2 SASEGT. This CDR3 contains 15 residues. With V trimmed by 6 bases and J by 2 bases, 6 bases remained unmatched. CDR3 region: CASRNLAGGPYEQYF. The CDR3 DNA sequence: TGTGCCAGCAGGAACCTAGCGGGAGGCCCCTACGAGCAGTACTTC.

This clonotype was observed at least ten times. V is TRBV29-1 and J is TRBJ2-5; D not resolved. Germline assignment: CDR1 SQVTM and CDR2 ANQGSEA. V was trimmed by 5 bases and J by 1 base, leaving 8 bases between them. The CDR3 is 12 amino acids. The CDR3 nucleotides are TGCAGCGTTCGAGAGGCCCAAGAGACCCAGTACTTC. It yields the protein CSVREAQETQYF.